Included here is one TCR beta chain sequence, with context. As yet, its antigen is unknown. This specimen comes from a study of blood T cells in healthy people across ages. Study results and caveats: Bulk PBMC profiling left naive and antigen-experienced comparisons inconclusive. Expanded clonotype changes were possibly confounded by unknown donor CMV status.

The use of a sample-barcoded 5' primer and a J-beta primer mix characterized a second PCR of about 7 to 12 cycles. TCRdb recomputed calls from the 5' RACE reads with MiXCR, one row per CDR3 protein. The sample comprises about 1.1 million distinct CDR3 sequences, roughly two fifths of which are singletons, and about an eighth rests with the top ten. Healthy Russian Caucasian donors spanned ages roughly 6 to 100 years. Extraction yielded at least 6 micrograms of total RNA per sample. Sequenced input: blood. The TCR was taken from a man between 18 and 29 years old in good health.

The CDR3 region is CASSQDRGTKSDEQFF. The CDR3 bases are TGTGCCAGCAGCCAAGATAGGGGGACTAAATCCGATGAGCAGTTCTTC. The chain employs TRBV14 and TRBJ2-1; D possibly corresponds to TRBD2 (7 bases). The CDR3 runs 16 residues. The germline V and J ends were trimmed by 0 bases and 8 bases, with 17 bases remaining between them. Per the germline V gene, CDR1 is SGHDN and CDR2 is FVKESK.